These 21 T cell receptor beta chains share one sample of origin, sequenced in a study of control samples from healthy donors and cancer patients (TCRdb year 2020). Libraries came from the immunoSEQ multiplex PCR assay. TCRdb retrieved this table from immuneACCESS and kept in-frame rearrangements only. Not all clones are present; in checked studies, unresolved V genes account for under half, and no reason is known for the remainder. This sample gives 170,000 or so clones in total; about nine tenths of them show up just once. The top ten clonotypes cover just over 2% of the sample. What was sequenced was blood. The receptors were gathered from a woman in her 40s in good health.

The genes are TRBV7-2 and TRBJ2-1; TRBD1 might be the D (5 bases). Germline V CDR1 and CDR2: SGHTA, FQGNSA. The CDR3 has 14 amino acids. V dropped 3 bases and J dropped 9 bases, with 15 bases sitting between them. CDR3 sequence reads: CASSFLTLQGEQFF. CDR3 DNA: TGTGCCAGCAGCTTCCTTACTTTGCAGGGTGAGCAGTTCTTC.

This chain uses TRBV3-1 (or the pseudogene TRBV3-2) with TRBJ2-3, with D perhaps matching TRBD2 (6 bases). Germline CDR1 reads LGHDT; CDR2 reads YNNKEL (reference sequence). The germline V and J ends were trimmed by 6 bases and 11 bases, with 12 bases remaining between them. The CDR3 has 11 amino acids. Here the CDR3 DNA reads TGTGCCAGCAGAGTCGGGACTGAGCAGTATTTT. It encodes CASRVGTEQYF.

The V and J genes are TRBV19 and TRBJ1-1; D is uncertain. The CDR3 is made up of 13 amino acids. The germline V gene encodes CDR1 LNHDA and CDR2 SQIVND (reference sequence). Trimming removed 6 bases from V and 4 bases from J, with 12 bases in between. CDR3 nucleotide sequence: TGTGCCAGTAGCCCGGTGATGGTCACTGAAGCTTTCTTT. It yields the protein CASSPVMVTEAFF.

J is TRBJ2-6 and V is TRBV21-1; TRBD2 is the table's D call, not checked against the DNA. TRBV21-1 is termed a pseudogene. CDR3 length equals 17 residues. The CDR3 sequence: CASSNRTLRYGANVLTF. The CDR3 bases are TGTGCCAGCAGCAACCGCACTCTTCGGTACGGGGCCAACGTCCTGACTTTC.

Regarding this clone: A junction end diverges from the germline sequence, so it may reflect a read error. The genes are TRBV2 and TRBJ2-7, with TRBD1 as a possible D gene (5 bases). Germline V CDR1 and CDR2: SNHLY, FYNNEI. The CDR3 is 12 residues long. CDR3 protein: CASSSETARPDF. The CDR3 DNA sequence: TGTGCCAGCAGCTCTGAGACAGCGCGGCCCGACTTC.

The chain joins TRBV12-3 or TRBV12-4 to TRBJ1-2, with D possibly matching TRBD1 (6 bases). With 2 bases removed from V and 8 bases from J, the gap between germline ends came to 12 bases. CDR3 length equals 13 residues. The CDR3 here is CASSLRQAGGYTF. CDR3 sequence (DNA): TGTGCCAGCAGTTTAAGACAGGCGGGAGGCTACACCTTC.

In nucleotides, the CDR3 is TGTGCCAGCAGCTTGTTGGCTGGCGGGGGGGCTTACCAAGAGACCCAGTACTTC. Translating it yields CASSLLAGGGAYQETQYF. J is TRBJ2-5 and V is TRBV5-4; 9 nucleotides agree with TRBD2. The CDR3 loop spans 18 amino acids. J was trimmed by 0 bases and V by 1 base; bases with no gene match: 10. CDR1 and CDR2 (germline): SGHNT, YYREEE (reference sequence).

V and J are TRBV5-1 and TRBJ1-1; the match to TRBD1 covers 8 bases. This CDR3 has 18 amino acids. With 4 bases clipped from V and 2 bases from J, the junction kept 16 bases outside the gene matches. Looked up from germline, CDR1 is SGHRS and CDR2 is YFSETQ. The CDR3 sequence: CASSRPSGTGSLNTEAFF. For the CDR3, the DNA is TGCGCCAGCAGCCGTCCTTCCGGGACAGGTTCCCTTAACACTGAAGCTTTCTTT.

This clone has just one count. The chain links TRBV4-1 to TRBJ2-7; weak D call: TRBD2 (5 bases). The CDR3 totals 13 residues. Germline V gene data show CDR1 as MGHRA and CDR2 as YSYEKL. V was shortened by 3 bases and J by 6 bases, with 12 bases between the two germline ends. In DNA, the CDR3 is TGCGCCAGCAGCCACCCAGACGCGGGCGAGCAGTACTTC. As protein: CASSHPDAGEQYF.

The chain has TRBV2 and TRBJ1-4, with 9 bases identical to TRBD1. Looked up from germline, CDR1 is SNHLY and CDR2 is FYNNEI. The J segment lost 8 bases and the V segment lost 7 bases, leaving 5 bases of the junction unmatched. The CDR3 length is 13 residues. The CDR3 loop reads CASTGTGREKLFF. CDR3 DNA sequence: TGTGCCAGCACCGGGACAGGGAGAGAAAAACTGTTTTTT.

The V gene is TRBV12-3 or TRBV12-4, the J gene TRBJ2-7; tentative D call: TRBD2 (6 bases). The CDR3 runs to 13 residues. V was clipped by 5 bases and J by 5 bases, with 13 bases between them. CDR3 sequence reads: CASSRDSSNEQYF. The CDR3 DNA sequence: TGTGCCAGCAGTCGGGACTCCTCAAACGAGCAGTACTTC.

This CDR3 is CASSEGGAGGFEKLFF. The CDR3 DNA reads as TGTGCCAGCAGTGAGGGTGGTGCGGGGGGCTTTGAAAAACTGTTTTTT. V is TRBV2 and J is TRBJ1-4; possible D gene TRBD1, 6 bases. Germline-derived CDR1 and CDR2 are SNHLY and FYNNEI. This CDR3 has 16 residues. The V end was cut by 3 bases, the J end by 7 bases, with 18 bases between.

This clone turned up a few times. The chain carries TRBV6-5 and TRBJ1-1; no clear D. Per the germline V gene, CDR1 is MNHEY and CDR2 is SVGAGI. The CDR3 loop spans 14 amino acids. V lost 9 bases and J 1 base, leaving 15 bases between the germline ends. This CDR3 reads CASSKVPRNTEAFF. The DNA of the CDR3 is TGTGCCAGTTCCAAGGTCCCAAGGAACACTGAAGCTTTCTTT.

The rearrangement links TRBV5-1 to TRBJ2-5; D ambiguous. Germline values: CDR1 SGHRS, CDR2 YFSETQ. Deletions cut 0 bases from V and 5 bases from J, with 11 bases between. This CDR3 spans 14 amino acids. The CDR3 DNA is TGCGCCAGCAGCTTGGCCCGACCCCCGGAGACCCAGTACTTC. This codes for CASSLARPPETQYF. The full variable domain, in which reference TRBV5-1 and TRBJ2-5 provide the parts outside the CDR3, is KAGVTQTPRYLIKTRGQQVTLSCSPISGHRSVSWYQQTPGQGLQFLFEYFSETQRNKGNFPGRFSGRQFSNSRSEMNVSTLELGDSALYLCASSLARPPETQYFGPGTRLLVL.

This chain joins TRBV7-9 and TRBJ1-1; TRBD1 agrees at 7 bases. V shed 5 bases and J 5 bases; nucleotides not matched to a gene: 11. Germline V lookup: CDR1 SEHNR, CDR2 FQNEAQ (reference sequence). This CDR3 is built from 15 residues. CDR3 protein: CASSTKQGRGTEAFF. DNA of the CDR3: TGTGCCAGCAGCACCAAACAGGGGCGGGGGACTGAAGCTTTCTTT.

The chain has TRBV6-5 and TRBJ2-6; 8 bases line up with TRBD2. Per germline, CDR1 MNHEY and CDR2 SVGAGI. Losses at the gene ends were 6 bases for V and 6 bases for J; bases not matched to a gene: 7. The CDR3 is 15 amino acids. CDR3 in DNA: TGTGCCAGCAGCCTAGCGGGTTTTGCGGCCAACGTCCTGACTTTC. Translating it yields CASSLAGFAANVLTF.

The CDR3 bases are TGTGCCAGCAGCGTAGCTAGAGCGGGGGCGTCCGATACGCAGTATTTT. It translates to CASSVARAGASDTQYF. The chain recombines TRBV9 with TRBJ2-3, with 8 bases identical to TRBD2. J gave up 6 bases and V 0 bases, and 9 bases lay outside the gene matches. This CDR3 is 16 amino acids long. The V gene's germline CDR1 is SGDLS and CDR2 YYNGEE.

The rearrangement joins TRBV5-1 to TRBJ2-2; no clear D. The V gene lost 4 bases and the J gene lost 0 bases, with 7 bases spanning the gap. Germline V CDR1 and CDR2: SGHRS, YFSETQ. The CDR3 has 14 amino acids. The CDR3 loop is CASSPDANTGELFF. The CDR3 bases are TGCGCCAGCAGCCCCGACGCGAACACCGGGGAGCTGTTTTTT.

DNA of the CDR3: TGTGCCAGCAGCAAACAGGGGACACCCTCCTACGAGCAGTACTTC. Residues: CASSKQGTPSYEQYF. The rearrangement links TRBV21-1 to TRBJ2-7; TRBD1 is the table's D call and was not checked against the DNA. TRBV21-1 counts as a pseudogene. The CDR3 contains 15 residues.

The chain has TRBV18 and TRBJ1-1; D unresolved. The CDR3 extends over 13 amino acids. The V end was cut by 2 bases, the J end by 5 bases, with 9 bases between. Germline V gene lookup returns CDR1 KGHSH and CDR2 LQKENI. The CDR3 reads CASSPNRGTEAFF. CDR3 DNA: TGTGCCAGCTCACCAAACCGAGGGACTGAAGCTTTCTTT.

The gene calls are TRBV3-1 (or the pseudogene TRBV3-2) and TRBJ2-7; D gene uncertain. Germline V CDR1 and CDR2: LGHDT, YNNKEL (reference sequence). CDR3 length: 12 amino acids. Trimming pared 4 bases from V and 6 bases from J, leaving 10 bases between. This CDR3 reads CASSPPLGEQYF. The CDR3 coding sequence is TGTGCCAGCAGCCCCCCCCTCGGCGAGCAGTACTTC.